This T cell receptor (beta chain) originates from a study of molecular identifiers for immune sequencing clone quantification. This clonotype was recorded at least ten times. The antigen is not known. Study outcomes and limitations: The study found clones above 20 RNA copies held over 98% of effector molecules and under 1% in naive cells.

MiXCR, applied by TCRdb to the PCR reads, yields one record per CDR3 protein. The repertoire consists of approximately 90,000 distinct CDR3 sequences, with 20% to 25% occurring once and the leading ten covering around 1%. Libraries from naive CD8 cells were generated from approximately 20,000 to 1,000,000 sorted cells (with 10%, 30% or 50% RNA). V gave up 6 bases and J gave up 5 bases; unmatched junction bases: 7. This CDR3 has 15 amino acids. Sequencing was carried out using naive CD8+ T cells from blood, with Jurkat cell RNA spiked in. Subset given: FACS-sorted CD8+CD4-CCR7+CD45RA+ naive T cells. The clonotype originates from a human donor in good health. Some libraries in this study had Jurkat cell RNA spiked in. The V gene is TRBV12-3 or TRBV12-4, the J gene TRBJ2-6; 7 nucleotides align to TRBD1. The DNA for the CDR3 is TGTGCCAGCAGCCCCCACAGGGGAAGGGCCAACGTCCTGACTTTC. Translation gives CASSPHRGRANVLTF.